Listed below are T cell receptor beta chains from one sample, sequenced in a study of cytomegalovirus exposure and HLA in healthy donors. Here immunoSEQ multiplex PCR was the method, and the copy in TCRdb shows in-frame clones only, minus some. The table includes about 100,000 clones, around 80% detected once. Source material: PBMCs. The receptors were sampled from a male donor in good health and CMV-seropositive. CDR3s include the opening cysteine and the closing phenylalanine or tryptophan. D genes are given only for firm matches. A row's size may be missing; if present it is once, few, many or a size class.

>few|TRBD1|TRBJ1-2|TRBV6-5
TGTGCCAGCAGTGGACACAGGGGTGACTATGGCTACACCTTC
CASSGHRGDYGYTF
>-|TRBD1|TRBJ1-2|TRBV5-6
TGTGCCAGCAGCTCGCTATTGACAGGGGTCCCTCTCGATGGCTACACCTTC
CASSSLLTGVPLDGYTF
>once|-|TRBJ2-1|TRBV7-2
TGTGCCAGCAGCCCATCCGACCGCCTAGGGCAGTTCTTC
CASSPSDRLGQFF
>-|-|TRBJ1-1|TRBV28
TGTGCCAGCAGTTTGTCAGGCCGATCAAAAGCTTTCTTT
CASSLSGRSKAFF
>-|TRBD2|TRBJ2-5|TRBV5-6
TGTGCCAGCAGACCTAGCGGGGGGTGGGCCCAGTACTTC
CASRPSGGWAQYF
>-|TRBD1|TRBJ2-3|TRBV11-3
TGTGCCAGCAGTTATAGACAGGGATTGGATACGCAGTATTTT
CASSYRQGLDTQYF
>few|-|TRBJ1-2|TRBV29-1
TGCAGCGTTGATTCGGGGAGAGGAGCGCGTGGCTACACCTTC
CSVDSGRGARGYTF
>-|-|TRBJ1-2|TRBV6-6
TGTGCCAGCAGACCTGCGGGGGACGGTAACTATGGCTACACCTTC
CASRPAGDGNYGYTF
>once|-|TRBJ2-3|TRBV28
TGTGCCAGCCTTTTTGCTTGGGGGAGGACAGATACGCAGTATTTT
CASLFAWGRTDTQYF
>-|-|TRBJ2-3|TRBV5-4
TGTGCCAGCAGCTTGGGGGGTGGGGCGAGTCTCACAGATACGCAGTATTTT
CASSLGGGASLTDTQYF
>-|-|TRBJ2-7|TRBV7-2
TGTGCCAGCAGCTTAACTCCCGGGGGAGGCGAGCAGTACTTC
CASSLTPGGGEQYF
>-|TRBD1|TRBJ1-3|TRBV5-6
TGTGCCAGCAGCCCGGGACAGGTCACCTCTGGAAACACCATATATTTT
CASSPGQVTSGNTIYF
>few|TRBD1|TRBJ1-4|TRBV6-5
TGTGCCAGCAGTGGGGGACAGGATAATGAAAAACTGTTTTTT
CASSGGQDNEKLFF
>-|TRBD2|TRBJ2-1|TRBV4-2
TGTGCCAGCAGCCAAGACACTAGCGGGCGATACAATGAGCAGTTCTTC
CASSQDTSGRYNEQFF
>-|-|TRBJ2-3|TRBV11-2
TGTGCCAGCAGCATGGGGCTGGGAGATACGCAGTATTTT
CASSMGLGDTQYF
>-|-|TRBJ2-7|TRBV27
TGTGCCAGCAGTTTAGGGCCAGGGTTTGGCGACGAGCAGTACTTC
CASSLGPGFGDEQYF
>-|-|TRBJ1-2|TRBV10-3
TGTGCCATCAGTGAGTCTACGCCGGCGACGCGGGATGGCTACACCTTC
CAISESTPATRDGYTF
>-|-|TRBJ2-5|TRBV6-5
TGTGCCAGCAGTTACCGGACTGGAGAAGAGACCCAGTACTTC
CASSYRTGEETQYF
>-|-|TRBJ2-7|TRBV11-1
TGTGCCAGCAGCTCGACGACAGTGGTCATGAGGGAGCAGTACTTC
CASSSTTVVMREQYF
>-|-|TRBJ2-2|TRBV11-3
TGTGCCAGCAGCCCATATGGGGGGGCTAGCACCGGGGAGCTGTTTTTT
CASSPYGGASTGELFF
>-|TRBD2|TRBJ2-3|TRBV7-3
TGTGCCAGCAGCCGAGCGGGGGGGCCTGGTGAAGATACGCAGTATTTT
CASSRAGGPGEDTQYF
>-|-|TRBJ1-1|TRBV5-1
TGCGCCAGCAGCCCGGAGGGTCCTGAAGCTTTCTTT
CASSPEGPEAFF
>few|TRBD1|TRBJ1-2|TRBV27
TGTGCCAGCAGTTTATTACCCGACAGGGGGCGTGGCTACACCTTC
CASSLLPDRGRGYTF
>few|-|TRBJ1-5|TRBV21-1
TGTGCCACTCGGCCGGGGGAGGGCAATCAGCCCCAGCATTTT
CATRPGEGNQPQHF
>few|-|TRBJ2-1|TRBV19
TGTGCCAGTAGTATTGGAGCCTATGGGGGAGGCGATGAGCAGTTCTTC
CASSIGAYGGGDEQFF
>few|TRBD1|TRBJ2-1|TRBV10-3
TGTGCCATCAGTGAGTCATGGGACAGCGAAGAGCAGTTCTTC
CAISESWDSEEQFF
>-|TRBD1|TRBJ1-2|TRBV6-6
TGTGCCAGCAGTTACCCCAGGGGGACCGCTAACTATGGCTACACCTTC
CASSYPRGTANYGYTF
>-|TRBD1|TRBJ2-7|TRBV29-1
TGCAGCGTGGTCACCTTGGGGGGACAGGCCCGAATTAGGGGCGAGCAGTACTTC
CSVVTLGGQARIRGEQYF
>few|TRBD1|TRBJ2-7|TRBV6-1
TGTGCCAGCAGTGAACGGGCGACAGGGGCCTACGAGCAGTACTTC
CASSERATGAYEQYF
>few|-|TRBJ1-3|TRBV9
TGTGCCAGCAGTAATACAGGAGGGGGAAACACCATATATTTT
CASSNTGGGNTIYF
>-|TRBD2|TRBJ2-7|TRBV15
TGTGCCACCAGCATTGGACTAGCGGGGTACGAGCAGTACTTC
CATSIGLAGYEQYF
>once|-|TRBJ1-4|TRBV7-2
TGTGCCAGCAGCCCACAGGGAGCTAATGAAAAACTGTTTTTT
CASSPQGANEKLFF
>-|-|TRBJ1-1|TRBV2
TGTGCCAGCAGTAAAACAGGGCTTAACACTGAAGCTTTCTTT
CASSKTGLNTEAFF
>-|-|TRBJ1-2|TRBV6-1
TGTGCCAGCAGTGACCGTTCGGGGTGGGGAACTTATGGCTACACCTTC
CASSDRSGWGTYGYTF
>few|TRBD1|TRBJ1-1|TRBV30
TGTGCCTGGAGGCCGACAGGGGGGAACACTGAAGCTTTCTTT
CAWRPTGGNTEAFF